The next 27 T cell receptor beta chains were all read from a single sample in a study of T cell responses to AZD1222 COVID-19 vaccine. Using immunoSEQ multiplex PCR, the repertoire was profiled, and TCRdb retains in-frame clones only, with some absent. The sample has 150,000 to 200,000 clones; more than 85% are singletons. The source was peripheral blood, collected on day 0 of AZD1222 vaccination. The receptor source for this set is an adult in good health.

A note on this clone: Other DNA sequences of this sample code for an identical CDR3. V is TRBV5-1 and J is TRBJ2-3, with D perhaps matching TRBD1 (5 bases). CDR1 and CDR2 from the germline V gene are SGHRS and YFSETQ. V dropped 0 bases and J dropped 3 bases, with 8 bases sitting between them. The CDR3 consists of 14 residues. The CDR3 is CASSLGRATDTQYF. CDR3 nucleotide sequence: TGCGCCAGCAGCTTGGGCAGGGCTACAGATACGCAGTATTTT.

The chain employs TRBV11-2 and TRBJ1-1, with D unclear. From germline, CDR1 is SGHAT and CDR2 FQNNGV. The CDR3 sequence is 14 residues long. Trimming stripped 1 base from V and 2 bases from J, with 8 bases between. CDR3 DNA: TGTGCCAGCAGCTTAGGACGGCCAAACACTGAAGCTTTCTTT. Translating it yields CASSLGRPNTEAFF.

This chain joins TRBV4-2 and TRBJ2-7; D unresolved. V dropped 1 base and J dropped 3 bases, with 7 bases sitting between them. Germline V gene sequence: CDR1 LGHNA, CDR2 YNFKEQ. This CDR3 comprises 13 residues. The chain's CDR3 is CASSQGQIYEQYF. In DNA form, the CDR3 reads TGTGCCAGCAGCCAAGGGCAGATCTACGAGCAGTACTTC.

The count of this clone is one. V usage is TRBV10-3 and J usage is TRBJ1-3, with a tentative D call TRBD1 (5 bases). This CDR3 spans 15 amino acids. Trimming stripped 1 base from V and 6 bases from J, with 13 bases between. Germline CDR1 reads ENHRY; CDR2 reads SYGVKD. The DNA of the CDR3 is TGTGCCATCAGTGAGTACCGGGGCCAGGCAAACACCATATATTTT. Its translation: CAISEYRGQANTIYF.

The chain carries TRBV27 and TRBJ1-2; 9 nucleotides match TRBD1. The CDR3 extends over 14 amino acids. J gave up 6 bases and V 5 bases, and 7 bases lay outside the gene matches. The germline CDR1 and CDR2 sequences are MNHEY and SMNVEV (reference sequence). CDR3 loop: CASSPPDRGDGYTF. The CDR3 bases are TGTGCCAGCAGTCCCCCGGACAGGGGTGATGGCTACACCTTC.

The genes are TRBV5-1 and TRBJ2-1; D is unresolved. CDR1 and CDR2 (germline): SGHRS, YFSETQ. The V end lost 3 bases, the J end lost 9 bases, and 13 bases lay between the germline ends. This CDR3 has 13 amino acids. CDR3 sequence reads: CASSSYEGFEQFF. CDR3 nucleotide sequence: TGCGCCAGCAGCTCATATGAAGGGTTTGAGCAGTTCTTC.

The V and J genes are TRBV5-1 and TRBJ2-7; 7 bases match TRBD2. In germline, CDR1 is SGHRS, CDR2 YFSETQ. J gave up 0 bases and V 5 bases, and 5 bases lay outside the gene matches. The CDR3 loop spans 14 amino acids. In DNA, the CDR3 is TGCGCCAGCAGACGGACTAGTATCTCCTACGAGCAGTACTTC. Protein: CASRRTSISYEQYF.

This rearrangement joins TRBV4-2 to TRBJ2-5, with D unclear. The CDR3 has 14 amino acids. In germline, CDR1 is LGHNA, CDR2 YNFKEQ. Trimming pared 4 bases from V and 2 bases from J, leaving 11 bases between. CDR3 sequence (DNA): TGTGCCAGCAGCCCTGACGGGCGGCAAGAGACCCAGTACTTC. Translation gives CASSPDGRQETQYF.

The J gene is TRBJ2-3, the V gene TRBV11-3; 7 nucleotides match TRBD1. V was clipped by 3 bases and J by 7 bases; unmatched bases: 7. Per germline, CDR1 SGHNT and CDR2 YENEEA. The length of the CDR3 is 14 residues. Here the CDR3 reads CASSFERGHNTQYF. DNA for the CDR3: TGTGCCAGCAGCTTCGAGAGGGGGCATAATACGCAGTATTTT. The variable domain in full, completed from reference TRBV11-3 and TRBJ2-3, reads EAGVVQSPRYKIIEKKQPVAFWCNPISGHNTLYWYLQNLGQGPELLIRYENEEAVDDSQLPKDRFSAERLKGVDSTLKIQPAELGDSAVYLCASSFERGHNTQYFGPGTRLTVL.

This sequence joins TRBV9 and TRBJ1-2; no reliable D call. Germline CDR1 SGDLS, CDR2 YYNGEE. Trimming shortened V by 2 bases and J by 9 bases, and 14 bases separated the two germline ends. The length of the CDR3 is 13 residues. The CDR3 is CASSVPTQARYTF. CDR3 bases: TGTGCCAGCAGCGTCCCAACTCAGGCCCGCTACACCTTC.

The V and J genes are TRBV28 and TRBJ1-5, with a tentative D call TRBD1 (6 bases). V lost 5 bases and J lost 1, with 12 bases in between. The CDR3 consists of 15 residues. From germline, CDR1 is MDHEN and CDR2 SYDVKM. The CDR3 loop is CASSRVDRSNQPQHF. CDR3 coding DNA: TGTGCCAGCAGTAGAGTCGACAGGAGCAATCAGCCCCAGCATTTT.

The CDR3 loop reads CATRVSSGANVLTF. Written as DNA, the CDR3 is TGTGCCACCAGGGTTAGCTCTGGGGCCAACGTCCTGACTTTC. The J gene is TRBJ2-6, the V gene TRBV24-1; D call uncertain. The V gene lost 7 bases and the J gene lost 0 bases, with 6 bases spanning the gap. Germline assignment: CDR1 KGHDR and CDR2 SFDVKD. The CDR3 length is 14 residues.

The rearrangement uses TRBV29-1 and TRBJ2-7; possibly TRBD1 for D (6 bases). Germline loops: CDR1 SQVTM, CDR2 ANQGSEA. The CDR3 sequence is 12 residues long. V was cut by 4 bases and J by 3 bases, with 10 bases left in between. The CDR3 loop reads CSVGEQGYEQYF. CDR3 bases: TGCAGCGTTGGAGAACAGGGCTACGAGCAGTACTTC.

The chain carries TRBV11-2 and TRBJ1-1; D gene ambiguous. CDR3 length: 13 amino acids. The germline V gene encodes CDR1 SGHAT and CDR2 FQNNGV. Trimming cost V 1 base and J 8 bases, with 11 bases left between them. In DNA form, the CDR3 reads TGTGCCAGCAGCTTAGTGAGAGGTAGAGAAGCTTTCTTT. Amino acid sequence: CASSLVRGREAFF.

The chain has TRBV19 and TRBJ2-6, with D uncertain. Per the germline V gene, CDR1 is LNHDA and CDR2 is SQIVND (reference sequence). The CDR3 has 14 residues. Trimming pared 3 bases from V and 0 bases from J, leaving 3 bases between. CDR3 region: CASSMASGANVLTF. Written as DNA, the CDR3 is TGTGCCAGTAGTATGGCCTCTGGGGCCAACGTCCTGACTTTC.

CDR3 protein: CASSSHRGQGMRGYTF. The DNA of the CDR3 is TGTGCCAGCAGCTCCCATCGGGGACAGGGAATGAGAGGCTACACCTTC. The chain has TRBV7-8 and TRBJ1-2; the match to TRBD1 covers 9 bases. V lost 4 bases to trimming and J lost 8 bases; unmatched junction nucleotides: 14. This CDR3 spans 16 amino acids. Germline lookup yields CDR1 SGHVS and CDR2 FQNEAQ. The entire variable domain, with the rest obtained from reference TRBV7-8 and TRBJ1-2, is as follows: GAGVSQSPRYKVAKRGQDVALRCDPISGHVSLFWYQQALGQGPEFLTYFQNEAQLDKSGLPSDRFFAERPEGSVSTLKIQRTQQEDSAVYLCASSSHRGQGMRGYTFGSGTRLTVV.

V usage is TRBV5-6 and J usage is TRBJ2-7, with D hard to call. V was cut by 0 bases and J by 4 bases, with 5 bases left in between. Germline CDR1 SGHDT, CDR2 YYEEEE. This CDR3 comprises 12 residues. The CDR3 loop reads CASSLGKYEQYF. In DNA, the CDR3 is TGTGCCAGCAGCTTGGGCAAGTACGAGCAGTACTTC.

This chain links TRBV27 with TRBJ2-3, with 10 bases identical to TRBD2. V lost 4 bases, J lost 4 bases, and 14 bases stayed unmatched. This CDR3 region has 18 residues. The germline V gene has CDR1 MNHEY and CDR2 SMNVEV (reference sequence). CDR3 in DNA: TGTGCCAGCAGTTCCTTCGGACTAAGCGGGGGGGTAGCAGATACGCAGTATTTT. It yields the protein CASSSFGLSGGVADTQYF.

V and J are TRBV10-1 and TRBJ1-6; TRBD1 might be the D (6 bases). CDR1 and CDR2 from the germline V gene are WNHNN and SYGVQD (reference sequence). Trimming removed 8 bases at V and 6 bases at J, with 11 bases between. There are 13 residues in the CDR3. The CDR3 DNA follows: TGCGCCAGCTGGGGCAGGGGTAATTCACCCCTCCACTTT. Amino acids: CASWGRGNSPLHF.

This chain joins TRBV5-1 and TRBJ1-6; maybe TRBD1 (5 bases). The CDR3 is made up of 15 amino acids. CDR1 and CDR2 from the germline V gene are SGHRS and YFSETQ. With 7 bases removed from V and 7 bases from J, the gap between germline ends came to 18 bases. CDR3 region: CASCDGTSLNSPLHF. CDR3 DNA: TGCGCCAGCTGCGACGGGACCTCACTAAATTCACCCCTCCACTTT.

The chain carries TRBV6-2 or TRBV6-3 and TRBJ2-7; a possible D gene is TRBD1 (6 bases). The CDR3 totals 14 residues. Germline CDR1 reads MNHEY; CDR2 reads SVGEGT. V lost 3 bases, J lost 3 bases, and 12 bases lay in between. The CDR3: CASSYLGQNYEQYF. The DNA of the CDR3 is TGTGCCAGCAGTTATCTCGGACAGAACTACGAGCAGTACTTC.

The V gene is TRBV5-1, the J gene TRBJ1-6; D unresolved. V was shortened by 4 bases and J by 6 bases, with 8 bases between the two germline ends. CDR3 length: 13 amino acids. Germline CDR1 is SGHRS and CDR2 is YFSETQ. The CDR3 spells CASSRVLNSPLHF. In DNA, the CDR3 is TGCGCCAGCAGCAGGGTACTTAATTCACCCCTCCACTTT.

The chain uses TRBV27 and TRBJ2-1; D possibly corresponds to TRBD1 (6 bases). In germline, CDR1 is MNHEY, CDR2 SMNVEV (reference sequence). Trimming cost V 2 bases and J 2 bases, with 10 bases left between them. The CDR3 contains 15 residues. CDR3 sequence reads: CASSLTRGTYNEQFF. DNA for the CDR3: TGTGCCAGCAGTTTAACCAGGGGTACCTACAATGAGCAGTTCTTC.

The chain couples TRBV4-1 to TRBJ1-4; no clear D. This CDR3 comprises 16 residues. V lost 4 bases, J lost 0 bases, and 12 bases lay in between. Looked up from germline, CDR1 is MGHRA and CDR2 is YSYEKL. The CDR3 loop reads CASSPFEVATNEKLFF. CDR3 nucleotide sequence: TGCGCCAGCAGCCCGTTTGAGGTGGCAACTAATGAAAAACTGTTTTTT.

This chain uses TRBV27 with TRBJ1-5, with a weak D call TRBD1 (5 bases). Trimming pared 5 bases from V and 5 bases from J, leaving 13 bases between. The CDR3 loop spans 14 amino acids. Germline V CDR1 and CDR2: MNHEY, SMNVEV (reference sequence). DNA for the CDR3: TGTGCCAGCAGTCGGGTGGGGACGTATCAGCCCCAGCATTTT. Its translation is CASSRVGTYQPQHF.

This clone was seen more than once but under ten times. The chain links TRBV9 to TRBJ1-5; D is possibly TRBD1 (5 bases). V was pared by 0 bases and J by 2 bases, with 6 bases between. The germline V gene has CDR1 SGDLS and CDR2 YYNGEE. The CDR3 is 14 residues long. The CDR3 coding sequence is TGTGCCAGCAGCGTAGGGGGGGGCAATCAGCCCCAGCATTTT. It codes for CASSVGGGNQPQHF.

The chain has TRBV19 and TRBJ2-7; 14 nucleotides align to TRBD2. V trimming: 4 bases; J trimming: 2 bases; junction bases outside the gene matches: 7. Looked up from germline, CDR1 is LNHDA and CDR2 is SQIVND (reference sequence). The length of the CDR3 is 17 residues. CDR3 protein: CASSTSSGLAGAYEQYF. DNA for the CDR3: TGTGCCAGTAGTACCTCATCGGGACTAGCGGGGGCCTACGAGCAGTACTTC.